A selection of T cell receptor beta chains follows, all from one sample in a study of T cell responses to AZD1222 COVID-19 vaccine. Sequencing was performed with immunoSEQ multiplex PCR; in TCRdb, only in-frame clones are kept and a portion is missing. The sample includes 130,000 or so clones, around 86% of them seen just once. The sequenced sample was peripheral blood, obtained on day 0 of AZD1222 vaccination. Receptors were obtained from an adult in good health. The CDR3 runs from the conserved cysteine through the conserved F or W. D genes are given only for firm matches. Only part of the rows carry a size: once, few, many, or a class if the clone is expanded.

TRBJ1-4 | . | TRBV6-2/TRBV6-3 | . | CATSPFTTNEKLFF | TGTGCCACAAGCCCCTTTACAACTAATGAAAAACTGTTTTTT
TRBJ2-7 | . | TRBV25-1 | few | CASSDISYEQYF | TGTGCCAGCAGTGACATCTCCTACGAGCAGTACTTC
TRBJ1-1 | . | TRBV10-3 | . | CAISPQGGYTEAFF | TGTGCCATCAGTCCCCAAGGGGGGTACACTGAAGCTTTCTTT
TRBJ2-7 | . | TRBV25-1 | . | CASSDSVQGGTYEQYF | TGTGCCAGCAGTGATAGCGTCCAAGGGGGAACCTACGAGCAGTACTTC
TRBJ2-7 | . | TRBV18 | . | CASSPSLTDYEQYF | TGTGCCAGCTCACCATCCCTGACAGACTACGAGCAGTACTTC
TRBJ1-1 | . | TRBV6-5 | . | CASSFTPRDTEAFF | TGTGCCAGCAGCTTCACACCTCGGGACACTGAAGCTTTCTTT
TRBJ1-2 | . | TRBV21-1 | . | CASSTTGQGEVHGYTF | TGTGCCAGCAGCACTACGGGACAGGGGGAAGTTCATGGCTACACCTTC
TRBJ1-6 | . | TRBV7-9 | . | CASSLTEGVRYSSLHF | TGTGCCAGCAGCTTAACGGAGGGAGTTCGGTACTCATCCCTCCACTTT
TRBJ2-5 | TRBD2 | TRBV5-1 | . | CASSFGLAGGKIQETQYF | TGCGCCAGCAGCTTTGGGCTTGCGGGGGGAAAAATCCAAGAGACCCAGTACTTC
TRBJ2-2 | . | TRBV10-3 | once | CAIPVATSRNTGELFF | TGTGCCATCCCTGTGGCTACATCACGAAACACCGGGGAGCTGTTTTTT
TRBJ1-3 | . | TRBV2 | . | CASSEGIGNTIYF | TGTGCCAGCAGTGAAGGGATTGGAAACACCATATATTTT
TRBJ1-4 | . | TRBV18 | . | CASSPPGEQNEKLFF | TGTGCCAGCTCACCCCCGGGGGAGCAAAATGAAAAACTGTTTTTT
TRBJ1-4 | TRBD1 | TRBV2 | . | CASSSTGGAGEKLFF | TGTGCCAGCAGCTCAACAGGGGGCGCAGGTGAAAAACTGTTTTTT
TRBJ1-4 | . | TRBV5-1 | . | CASSPTGYNNEKLFF | TGCGCCAGCAGCCCAACAGGGTACAATAATGAAAAACTGTTTTTT
TRBJ1-6 | . | TRBV20-1 | . | CSASDVFRQVSSPLHF | TGCAGTGCTAGTGATGTATTTAGGCAGGTCTCTTCACCCCTCCACTTT
TRBJ1-1 | . | TRBV25-1 | . | CASRREGGTEAFF | TGTGCCAGCAGGCGGGAAGGGGGCACTGAAGCTTTCTTT
TRBJ2-5 | . | TRBV4-2 | . | CASSQNRLETQYF | TGTGCCAGCAGCCAAAACAGGCTTGAGACCCAGTACTTC
TRBJ1-2 | . | TRBV9 | . | CASSVDPGRYGYTF | TGTGCCAGCAGCGTAGATCCCGGCAGGTATGGCTACACCTTC
TRBJ1-3 | . | TRBV6-4 | many | CASTRDTRVTSSGNTIYF | TGTGCCAGCACCCGGGATACCCGCGTGACGAGCTCTGGAAACACCATATATTTT
TRBJ2-1 | . | TRBV2 | . | CASSLGGEQFF | TGTGCCAGTTCCCTAGGGGGAGAGCAGTTCTTC
TRBJ2-7 | . | TRBV7-9 | . | CASSWVEAYEQYF | TGTGCCAGCAGCTGGGTCGAAGCCTACGAGCAGTACTTC
TRBJ1-1 | . | TRBV7-9 | . | CASSLFPQGTEAFF | TGTGCCAGCAGCTTATTCCCCCAGGGTACTGAAGCTTTCTTT
TRBJ2-7 | . | TRBV3-1/TRBV3-2 | . | CASSQERQRYEQYF | TGTGCCAGCAGCCAAGAGCGGCAGCGCTACGAGCAGTACTTC
TRBJ1-2 | . | TRBV21-1 | . | CASKRRSVPSRNSYGYTF | TGTGCCAGCAAGCGTAGGTCAGTTCCCTCGCGAAACTCCTATGGCTACACCTTC
TRBJ2-2 | . | TRBV19 | . | CASSTASGNTGELFF | TGTGCCAGTAGTACCGCATCCGGGAACACCGGGGAGCTGTTTTTT
TRBJ1-2 | . | TRBV12-3/TRBV12-4 | . | CASSPQGYGYTF | TGTGCCAGCAGTCCCCAGGGTTACGGCTACACCTTC
TRBJ1-4 | . | TRBV3-1/TRBV3-2 | . | CASSLNAGKLFF | TGTGCCAGCAGCCTCAACGCGGGAAAACTGTTTTTT
TRBJ2-3 | . | TRBV30 | . | CAWSPVDTQYF | TGTGCCTGGAGTCCTGTGGATACGCAGTATTTT
TRBJ1-3 | . | TRBV5-1 | . | CASSLYGQLPGNTIYF | TGCGCCAGCAGCTTGTATGGACAGCTTCCTGGAAACACCATATATTTT
TRBJ2-7 | . | TRBV10-2 | . | CASNRAATYEQYF | TGCGCCAGCAATCGGGCGGCGACCTACGAGCAGTACTTC
TRBJ2-7 | TRBD2 | TRBV27 | . | CASSSTGLVSHEQYF | TGTGCCAGCAGTTCCACGGGACTAGTTTCCCACGAGCAGTACTTC
TRBJ1-2 | . | TRBV9 | . | CASSVLGQNYGYTF | TGTGCCAGCAGCGTCCTGGGTCAGAACTATGGCTACACCTTC
TRBJ1-5 | . | TRBV19 | . | CASSIGGGPQPQHF | TGTGCCAGTAGTATAGGTGGGGGCCCCCAGCCCCAGCATTTT
TRBJ1-5 | . | TRBV6-1 | . | CASSEPTHNQPQHF | TGTGCCAGCAGTGAACCGACACATAATCAGCCCCAGCATTTT
TRBJ1-1 | . | TRBV18 | . | CASSPGVGTKAFF | TGTGCCAGCTCGCCGGGGGTCGGGACAAAAGCTTTCTTT
TRBJ1-1 | . | TRBV5-4 | few | CASNPGMNTEAFF | TGTGCCAGCAACCCAGGGATGAACACTGAAGCTTTCTTT
TRBJ1-3 | TRBD1 | TRBV5-4 | . | CASRSDRESSGNTIYF | TGTGCCAGCAGATCAGACAGGGAAAGCTCTGGAAACACCATATATTTT
TRBJ1-4 | . | TRBV5-1 | . | CASSIDPGRDNEKLFF | TGCGCCAGCAGCATCGACCCGGGACGGGATAATGAAAAACTGTTTTTT
TRBJ1-4 | . | TRBV7-8 | . | CASSLYGGFAANEKLFF | TGTGCCAGCAGCTTATATGGAGGGTTCGCAGCTAATGAAAAACTGTTTTTT
TRBJ2-7 | . | TRBV14 | once | CASSQRHGGGMSYEQYF | TGTGCCAGCAGCCAACGGCACGGGGGCGGGATGTCCTACGAGCAGTACTTC